A selection of T cell receptor beta chains follows, all from one sample in a study of blood T cell repertoires in COVID-19. TCRdb's table, derived via immunoSEQ multiplex PCR, lists solely in-frame clones and lacks some. The repertoire holds 55,000 to 65,000 clones, over 80% seen once, with approximately 8.3% in the top ten. The sequenced material came from peripheral blood. These TCRs come from a human donor with active COVID-19. The donor label of this sample is uncertain. Each CDR3 is given with its conserved first and last residue. The order of the fields is D gene, J gene, clone size, V gene, CDR3 length, CDR3 protein, CDR3 DNA. A D gene is named only where the DNA matches it firmly. Rows may omit the clone size; those that give it use once, few, many or a size class.

>-|TRBJ1-6|-|TRBV15|18
CATSRGFGRSSYNSPLHF
TGTGCCACCAGCAGAGGATTCGGGAGGAGCTCCTATAATTCACCCCTCCACTTT
>-|TRBJ2-7|-|TRBV7-2|14
CASSRREGPYEQYF
TGTGCCAGCAGCAGAAGAGAGGGCCCCTACGAGCAGTACTTC
>TRBD1|TRBJ2-3|-|TRBV6-5|15
CASSSDRGEGYTQYF
TGTGCCAGCAGTTCTGACAGGGGCGAGGGGTATACGCAGTATTTT
>TRBD2|TRBJ2-7|-|TRBV6-5|15
CASGLAGEGSYEQYF
TGTGCCAGCGGACTAGCGGGAGAGGGCTCCTACGAGCAGTACTTC
>TRBD2|TRBJ2-3|-|TRBV27|16
CASTARGGPGTDTQYF
TGTGCCAGCACGGCCCGCGGGGGGCCCGGCACAGATACGCAGTATTTT
>TRBD2|TRBJ2-1|-|TRBV25-1|16
CASSEWRTSGRYEQFF
TGTGCCAGCAGTGAATGGAGGACTAGCGGGAGGTATGAGCAGTTCTTC
>TRBD2|TRBJ2-5|-|TRBV2|13
CASSGGGGETQYF
TGTGCCAGCAGTGGGGGGGGAGGAGAGACCCAGTACTTC
>TRBD1|TRBJ2-7|-|TRBV27|12
CASGTGAYEQYF
TGTGCCAGCGGAACAGGGGCCTACGAGCAGTACTTC
>TRBD2|TRBJ2-7|-|TRBV4-2|18
CASSQVTSGGPGRYEQYF
TGTGCCAGCAGCCAAGTCACTAGCGGGGGGCCTGGGAGGTACGAGCAGTACTTC
>-|TRBJ1-6|few|TRBV2|16
CASSQSVPVGNSPLHF
TGTGCCAGCAGTCAATCGGTGCCGGTTGGTAATTCACCCCTCCACTTT
>TRBD2|TRBJ2-1|-|TRBV5-1|13
CASSPRLANEQFF
TGCGCCAGCAGCCCGAGACTAGCAAATGAGCAGTTCTTC
>-|TRBJ1-1|-|TRBV30|14
CAWSLTVMNTEAFF
TGTGCCTGGAGTCTGACAGTCATGAACACTGAAGCTTTCTTT
>TRBD2|TRBJ2-5|-|TRBV11-2|15
CASSPGLAVGETQYF
TGTGCCAGCAGCCCCGGACTAGCCGTGGGAGAGACCCAGTACTTC
>-|TRBJ2-2|-|TRBV6-2/TRBV6-3|14
CASSWRANTGELFF
TGTGCCAGCAGTTGGCGGGCGAACACCGGGGAGCTGTTTTTT
>-|TRBJ1-2|once|TRBV6-5|13
CASSYSSLNGYTF
TGTGCCAGCAGTTACTCCTCCTTAAATGGCTACACCTTC
>TRBD1|TRBJ1-1|-|TRBV7-9|14
CASSWDRGYTEAFF
TGTGCCAGCAGCTGGGACAGGGGATACACTGAAGCTTTCTTT
>TRBD1|TRBJ1-1|-|TRBV5-6|18
CASSVEGQGVRVNTEAFF
TGTGCCAGCAGCGTCGAGGGACAGGGGGTTAGGGTGAACACTGAAGCTTTCTTT
>TRBD1|TRBJ2-5|-|TRBV28|16
CASSLSDRIAQETQYF
TGTGCCAGCAGTTTGTCGGACAGGATAGCCCAAGAGACCCAGTACTTC
>-|TRBJ2-5|-|TRBV10-3|16
CAISDYLGLAQETQYF
TGTGCCATCAGCGACTACTTGGGGCTAGCGCAAGAGACCCAGTACTTC
>TRBD1|TRBJ1-2|-|TRBV7-9|15
CASSLGTGTNYGYTF
TGTGCCAGCAGTCTAGGGACAGGGACTAACTATGGCTACACCTTC
>-|TRBJ2-3|-|TRBV30|14
CAWSVLGPQDTQYF
TGTGCCTGGAGTGTTTTGGGCCCCCAAGATACGCAGTATTTT
>-|TRBJ1-1|-|TRBV30|14
CAWSVWGHSAEAFF
TGTGCCTGGAGTGTATGGGGGCATAGCGCTGAAGCTTTCTTT
>TRBD2|TRBJ2-7|-|TRBV7-6|15
CASSSLAGYSYEQYF
TGTGCCAGCAGCTCCCTAGCGGGGTACTCCTACGAGCAGTACTTC
>-|TRBJ2-1|-|TRBV27|16
CASSLLQGGAYNEQFF
TGTGCCAGCAGTTTATTGCAGGGTGGGGCCTACAATGAGCAGTTCTTC
>-|TRBJ2-1|-|TRBV28|12
CASHQEVSEQFF
TGTGCCAGCCACCAAGAGGTCTCTGAGCAGTTCTTC
>-|TRBJ2-7|few|TRBV7-8|13
CASSLGSAYEQYF
TGTGCCAGCAGCTTAGGCTCAGCCTACGAGCAGTACTTC
>-|TRBJ2-1|-|TRBV24-1|17
CATSDSISVTNYNEQFF
-
>-|TRBJ2-5|-|TRBV7-2|14
CASSTDRIQETQYF
TGTGCCAGCAGCACCGACAGGATCCAAGAGACCCAGTACTTC
>-|TRBJ1-1|-|TRBV4-1|13
CASSQVVGTEAFF
TGCGCCAGCAGCCAAGTCGTCGGCACTGAAGCTTTCTTT
>TRBD1|TRBJ2-3|-|TRBV19|14
CASSMGTGRNTQYF
TGTGCCAGTAGTATGGGGACAGGGCGGAATACGCAGTATTTT
>-|TRBJ2-5|-|TRBV28|12
CASSPSGMSAYF
TGTGCCAGCAGCCCATCGGGGATGTCCGCGTACTTC
>-|TRBJ1-2|-|TRBV11-1|16
CASSPSQGRIGYGYTF
TGTGCCAGCAGCCCCAGCCAGGGCCGGATCGGCTATGGCTACACCTTC
>TRBD1|TRBJ2-7|-|TRBV7-6|15
CASSLEAGGTYEQYF
TGTGCCAGCAGCTTAGAAGCAGGGGGCACGTACGAGCAGTACTTC
>TRBD2|TRBJ2-1|-|TRBV2|14
CASRTSGRFNEQFF
TGTGCCAGCAGGACTAGCGGGAGGTTTAATGAGCAGTTCTTC
>-|TRBJ2-1|-|TRBV27|17
CASSWARTDKITREQFF
TGTGCCAGCAGTTGGGCTCGCACCGATAAGATTACGAGAGAGCAGTTCTTC
>TRBD1|TRBJ2-7|-|TRBV28|14
CASSTGGGPYEQYF
TGTGCCAGCAGCACAGGGGGTGGGCCCTACGAGCAGTACTTC
>-|TRBJ2-1|-|TRBV27|13
CASSLSLGGEQFF
TGTGCCAGCAGTTTATCGCTGGGAGGTGAGCAGTTCTTC
>-|TRBJ2-5|-|TRBV24-1|12
CATSEAEETQYF
TGTGCCACCAGTGAGGCGGAAGAGACCCAGTACTTC
>TRBD1|TRBJ2-2|-|TRBV27|17
CASSSPRDRGYTGELFF
TGTGCCAGCAGTTCTCCCCGGGACAGGGGATACACCGGGGAGCTGTTTTTT
>-|TRBJ2-7|-|TRBV5-4|15
CASSPKGERSYEQYF
TGTGCCAGCAGCCCGAAGGGGGAGAGATCCTACGAGCAGTACTTC
>TRBD1|TRBJ2-7|-|TRBV5-6|14
CASSLGDSTYEQYF
TGTGCCAGCAGCTTGGGGGACAGCACCTACGAGCAGTACTTC
>-|TRBJ2-2|-|TRBV9|15
CASSVAYRASGELFF
TGTGCCAGCAGCGTGGCTTACAGGGCATCCGGGGAGCTGTTTTTT
>-|TRBJ1-1|-|TRBV7-3|14
CASSLSLDFTEAFF
TGTGCCAGCAGCTTATCCCTTGACTTCACTGAAGCTTTCTTT
>TRBD2|TRBJ2-7|-|TRBV18|15
CASSTGLAGGGEQYF
TGTGCCAGCTCGACCGGACTAGCGGGAGGGGGGGAGCAGTACTTC
>TRBD1|TRBJ2-5|-|TRBV27|15
CASSLTGQGSETQYF
TGTGCCAGCAGTTTAACGGGACAGGGATCCGAGACCCAGTACTTC
>-|TRBJ2-1|-|TRBV6-2/TRBV6-3|15
CASSYGTSSYNEQFF
TGTGCCAGCAGTTACGGGACTTCCTCCTACAATGAGCAGTTCTTC
>TRBD1|TRBJ2-7|-|TRBV27|15
CASSLHQGAHYEQYF
TGTGCCAGCAGTTTGCATCAGGGGGCCCACTACGAGCAGTACTTC
>-|TRBJ2-5|-|TRBV4-2|14
CASSQDPGEETQYF
TGTGCCAGCAGCCAAGATCCCGGAGAAGAGACCCAGTACTTC